This T cell receptor (beta chain) was recovered during a study of T-cell reconstitution after alpha-beta-depleted transplantation in children. Using unique molecular identifiers, the investigators prepared the TCRbeta library. TCRdb redid the calling of the PCR reads with MiXCR, one entry per CDR3 protein. The repertoire holds approximately 390,000 distinct CDR3 sequences, with around 9.9% as singletons. This clonotype was detected only a few times. This CDR3 region has 15 residues. Per the germline V gene, CDR1 is SGHRS and CDR2 is YFSETQ. The ends lost 5 bases at V and 4 bases at J; junction bases unmatched: 7.

The sample was PBMCs from the stem cell graft donor, taken from the stem cell graft. The chain carries TRBV5-1 and TRBJ2-2; 8 bases are a match to TRBD1. This TCR derives from a human donor who donated a stem cell graft to a child with acute myeloid leukemia. In nucleotides, the CDR3 is TGCGCCAGCAGTTTGACAGGGGAGAGCACCGGGGAGCTGTTTTTT. Its protein product is CASSLTGESTGELFF.